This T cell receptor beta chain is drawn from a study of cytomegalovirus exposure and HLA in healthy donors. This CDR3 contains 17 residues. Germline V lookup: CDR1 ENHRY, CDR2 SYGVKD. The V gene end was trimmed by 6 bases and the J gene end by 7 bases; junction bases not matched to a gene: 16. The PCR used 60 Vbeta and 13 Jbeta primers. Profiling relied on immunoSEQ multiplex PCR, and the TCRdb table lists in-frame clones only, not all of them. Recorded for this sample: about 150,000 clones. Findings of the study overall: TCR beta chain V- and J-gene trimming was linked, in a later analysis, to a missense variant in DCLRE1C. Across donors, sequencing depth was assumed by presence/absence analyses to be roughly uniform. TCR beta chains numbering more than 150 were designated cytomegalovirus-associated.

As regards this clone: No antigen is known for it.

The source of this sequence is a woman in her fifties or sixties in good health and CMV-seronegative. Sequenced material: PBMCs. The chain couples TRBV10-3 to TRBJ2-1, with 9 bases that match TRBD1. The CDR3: CAISRMTPGQGGNEQFF. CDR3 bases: TGTGCCATCAGCCGCATGACGCCGGGACAGGGTGGAAATGAGCAGTTCTTC.